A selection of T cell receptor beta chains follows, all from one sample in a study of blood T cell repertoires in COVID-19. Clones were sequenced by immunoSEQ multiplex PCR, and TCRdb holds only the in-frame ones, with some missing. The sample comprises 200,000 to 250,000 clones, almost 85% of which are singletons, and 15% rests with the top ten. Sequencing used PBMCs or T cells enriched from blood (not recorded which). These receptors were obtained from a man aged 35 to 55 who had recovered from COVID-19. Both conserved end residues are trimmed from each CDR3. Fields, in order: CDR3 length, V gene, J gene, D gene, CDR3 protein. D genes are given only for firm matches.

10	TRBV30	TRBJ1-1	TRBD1	AWIYRGTEAF
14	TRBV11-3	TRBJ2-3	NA	ASSLDGGPSTDTQY
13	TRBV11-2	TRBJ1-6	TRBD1	ASSLLGTGGSPLH
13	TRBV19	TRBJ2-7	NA	ASSIRTAGAIEQY
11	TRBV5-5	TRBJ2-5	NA	ASSQGPQETQY
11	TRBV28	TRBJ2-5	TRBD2	ASLAGGGETQY
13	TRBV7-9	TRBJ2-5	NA	ASSLTGGGVETQY
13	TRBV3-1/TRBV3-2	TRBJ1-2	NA	ASSPGGGTAGGYT
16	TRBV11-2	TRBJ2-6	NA	ASSSLRVGPAGANVLT
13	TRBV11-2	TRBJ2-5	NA	ASSTFPQGQETQY
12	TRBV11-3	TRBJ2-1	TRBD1	ASSRGQTQGGQF
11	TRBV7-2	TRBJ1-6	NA	ASSLRVLSPLH
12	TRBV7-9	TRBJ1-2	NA	ASSPAGGNYGYT
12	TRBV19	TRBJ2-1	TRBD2	ASSSTGGRVEQF
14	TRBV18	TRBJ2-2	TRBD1	ASSPLGQGDTGELF
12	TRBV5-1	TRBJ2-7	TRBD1	ASSNKGQEYEQY